These T cell receptor beta chains were read from a single sample in a study of shared clonotypes between healthy human individuals. Assay: immunoSEQ multiplex PCR; the TCRdb copy retains only in-frame clones and omits some. The sample lists some 2 million clones; 90% to 95% were seen once. Sequences were obtained from naive CD4+ T cells sorted from blood. The source of these receptors is a man aged 18 to 29 in good health. The CDR3 runs from the conserved cysteine through the conserved F or W. The D gene is left open where the match is weak. The size of a clone is reported for some rows only, either as once, few or many, or as a class for expanded clones.

length: 15
V: TRBV7-9
size: .
J: TRBJ2-5
D: .
CDR3: CASSLVTALGETQYF
DNA: TGTGCCAGCAGCTTAGTAACCGCCTTAGGAGAGACCCAGTACTTC

length: 11
V: TRBV27
size: .
J: TRBJ2-7
D: .
CDR3: CASSARDEQYF
DNA: TGTGCCAGCAGTGCCCGTGACGAGCAGTACTTC

length: 11
V: TRBV10-2
size: .
J: TRBJ2-1
D: .
CDR3: CASSGIHEQFF
DNA: TGCGCCAGCAGTGGGATCCATGAGCAGTTCTTC

length: 15
V: TRBV18
size: .
J: TRBJ1-6
D: .
CDR3: CASSPRTEYNSPLHF
DNA: TGTGCCAGCTCACCAAGGACAGAGTATAATTCACCCCTCCACTTT

length: 11
V: TRBV20-1
size: .
J: TRBJ1-2
D: .
CDR3: CSARDQVGYTF
DNA: TGCAGTGCTAGAGACCAGGTTGGCTACACCTTC

length: 11
V: TRBV10-3
size: .
J: TRBJ2-3
D: .
CDR3: CATLHADTQYF
DNA: TGTGCCACGTTACATGCGGATACGCAGTATTTT

length: 15
V: TRBV6-1
size: .
J: TRBJ2-2
D: .
CDR3: CASSEPTRTTGELFF
DNA: TGTGCCAGCAGTGAACCCACACGGACCACCGGGGAGCTGTTTTTT

length: 16
V: TRBV5-1
size: once
J: TRBJ2-5
D: TRBD2
CDR3: CASSLAGTKIQETQYF
DNA: TGCGCCAGCAGCTTGGCCGGGACTAAGATCCAAGAGACCCAGTACTTC

length: 13
V: TRBV11-2
size: .
J: TRBJ2-3
D: .
CDR3: CASSLDTTDTQYF
DNA: TGTGCCAGCAGCTTAGACACCACAGATACGCAGTATTTT

length: 13
V: TRBV28
size: .
J: TRBJ1-2
D: .
CDR3: CASSEGEAYGYTF
DNA: TGTGCCAGCAGTGAGGGGGAGGCCTATGGCTACACCTTC

length: 16
V: TRBV18
size: .
J: TRBJ2-7
D: TRBD2
CDR3: CASSPPSLAGVSEQYF
DNA: TGTGCCAGCTCACCACCCTCCCTAGCGGGAGTAAGCGAGCAGTACTTC

length: 15
V: TRBV10-3
size: .
J: TRBJ1-5
D: .
CDR3: CAISVGTPHNQPQHF
DNA: TGTGCCATCAGTGTTGGGACGCCACACAATCAGCCCCAGCATTTT

length: 13
V: TRBV18
size: .
J: TRBJ2-3
D: .
CDR3: CASSPSLADTQYF
DNA: TGTGCCAGCTCACCAAGCCTAGCAGATACGCAGTATTTT

length: 15
V: TRBV5-1
size: .
J: TRBJ2-2
D: .
CDR3: CASSLGTSSTGELFF
DNA: TGCGCCAGCAGCTTAGGAACTAGCAGCACCGGGGAGCTGTTTTTT

length: 14
V: TRBV9
size: .
J: TRBJ1-1
D: .
CDR3: CASSVEAVRTEAFF
DNA: TGTGCCAGCAGCGTAGAGGCAGTAAGGACTGAAGCTTTCTTT

length: 17
V: TRBV4-1
size: .
J: TRBJ2-1
D: .
CDR3: CASSQEVGLQLSGEQFF
DNA: TGCGCCAGCAGCCAAGAAGTAGGACTCCAACTATCCGGTGAGCAGTTCTTC

length: 13
V: TRBV7-9
size: .
J: TRBJ2-7
D: .
CDR3: CASSYNTAYEQYF
DNA: TGTGCCAGCAGCTACAACACTGCCTACGAGCAGTACTTC

length: 14
V: TRBV10-3
size: .
J: TRBJ1-1
D: .
CDR3: CAISEPPGNTEAFF
DNA: TGTGCCATCAGTGAGCCCCCGGGGAACACTGAAGCTTTCTTT

length: 13
V: TRBV30
size: once
J: TRBJ1-2
D: .
CDR3: CAWTPPRLYGYTF
DNA: TGTGCCTGGACCCCCCCTAGGCTCTATGGCTACACCTTC

length: 13
V: TRBV10-1
size: .
J: TRBJ2-3
D: .
CDR3: CASSASGTDTQYF
DNA: TGCGCCAGCAGTGCTAGCGGCACAGATACGCAGTATTTT

length: 15
V: TRBV6-5
size: .
J: TRBJ1-3
D: .
CDR3: CASSYGDLSGNTIYF
DNA: TGTGCCAGCAGTTATGGGGACCTCTCTGGAAACACCATATATTTT

length: 19
V: TRBV9
size: .
J: TRBJ2-3
D: TRBD2
CDR3: CASSPQGLAGGVSTDTQYF
DNA: TGTGCCAGCAGCCCCCAGGGACTAGCGGGAGGGGTTAGCACAGATACGCAGTATTTT

length: 13
V: TRBV6-5
size: once
J: TRBJ2-5
D: .
CDR3: CASSRGLQETQYF
DNA: TGTGCCAGCAGTCGGGGCCTCCAAGAGACCCAGTACTTC

length: 14
V: TRBV27
size: .
J: TRBJ2-7
D: .
CDR3: CASRNQVVSYEQYF
DNA: TGTGCCAGCAGGAACCAGGTCGTGTCCTACGAGCAGTACTTC

length: 16
V: TRBV6-1
size: .
J: TRBJ1-1
D: .
CDR3: CASSEAQGRGNTEAFF
DNA: TGTGCCAGCAGTGAAGCGCAGGGTAGGGGGAACACTGAAGCTTTCTTT

length: 17
V: TRBV18
size: .
J: TRBJ1-4
D: .
CDR3: CASSPPGTGTTNEKLFF
DNA: TGTGCCAGCTCACCACCGGGGACGGGAACAACTAATGAAAAACTGTTTTTT

length: 16
V: TRBV18
size: .
J: TRBJ1-5
D: TRBD1
CDR3: CASSPDRTGEEKPQHF
DNA: TGTGCCAGCTCACCCGACCGGACAGGGGAGGAAAAGCCCCAGCATTTT

length: 14
V: TRBV10-3
size: .
J: TRBJ2-1
D: .
CDR3: CAISERTPNNEQFF
DNA: TGTGCCATCAGTGAGAGGACTCCAAACAATGAGCAGTTCTTC

length: 17
V: TRBV7-2
size: .
J: TRBJ1-3
D: TRBD1
CDR3: CASSPLPRGASGNTIYF
DNA: TGTGCCAGCAGCCCACTACCCAGGGGGGCCTCTGGAAACACCATATATTTT

length: 14
V: TRBV19
size: .
J: TRBJ1-6
D: .
CDR3: CASSMTGTGSPLHF
DNA: TGTGCCAGTAGTATGACCGGGACGGGGTCACCCCTCCACTTT

length: 13
V: TRBV7-9
size: .
J: TRBJ2-5
D: TRBD2
CDR3: CASSREGVGTQYF
DNA: TGTGCCAGCAGCCGGGAGGGAGTGGGGACCCAGTACTTC

length: 21
V: TRBV15
size: .
J: TRBJ1-2
D: TRBD1
CDR3: CATSRTGGVLRRTPSNYGYTF
DNA: TGTGCCACCAGCAGGACAGGGGGAGTACTGCGGCGGACTCCTTCTAACTATGGCTACACCTTC

length: 14
V: TRBV6-6
size: .
J: TRBJ2-5
D: .
CDR3: CASSYGQPQETQYF
DNA: TGTGCCAGCAGTTACGGGCAGCCCCAAGAGACCCAGTACTTC

length: 15
V: TRBV14
size: .
J: TRBJ2-7
D: .
CDR3: CASSQRTGLDYEQYF
DNA: TGTGCCAGCAGCCAACGAACGGGCCTAGACTACGAGCAGTACTTC

length: 19
V: TRBV9
size: once
J: TRBJ2-3
D: TRBD2
CDR3: CASSVTLPAGGLNTDTQYF
DNA: TGTGCCAGCAGCGTAACCCTCCCAGCGGGAGGGCTAAACACAGATACGCAGTATTTT

length: 13
V: TRBV5-1
size: .
J: TRBJ2-7
D: .
CDR3: CASSLMTPYEQYF
DNA: TGCGCCAGCAGCTTGATGACCCCCTACGAGCAGTACTTC

length: 15
V: TRBV2
size: .
J: TRBJ2-5
D: .
CDR3: CASSEDGGWKETQYF
DNA: TGTGCCAGCAGTGAGGACGGGGGCTGGAAAGAGACCCAGTACTTC

length: 17
V: TRBV11-2
size: .
J: TRBJ2-3
D: .
CDR3: CASSLSSWEQGPDTQYF
DNA: TGTGCCAGCAGCTTAAGTTCTTGGGAGCAAGGACCAGATACGCAGTATTTT

length: 17
V: TRBV7-8
size: .
J: TRBJ2-3
D: TRBD1
CDR3: CASSLGIKTGGTDTQYF
DNA: TGTGCCAGCAGCTTAGGGATTAAGACAGGGGGCACAGATACGCAGTATTTT

length: 15
V: TRBV6-1
size: .
J: TRBJ1-1
D: TRBD1
CDR3: CTSGSGQGLYTEAFF
DNA: TGTACCAGCGGCTCGGGACAGGGACTTTACACTGAAGCTTTCTTT

length: 14
V: TRBV11-2
size: .
J: TRBJ2-7
D: TRBD2
CDR3: CASSSTSGGYEQYF
DNA: TGTGCCAGCAGCAGTACTAGCGGGGGATACGAGCAGTACTTC

length: 15
V: TRBV9
size: .
J: TRBJ1-5
D: .
CDR3: CASSVTGSSNQPQHF
DNA: TGTGCCAGCAGCGTCACAGGATCCAGCAATCAGCCCCAGCATTTT

length: 17
V: TRBV18
size: .
J: TRBJ2-2
D: TRBD2
CDR3: CASSAGLAGVSTGELFF
DNA: TGTGCCAGCTCAGCGGGACTAGCGGGAGTTAGCACCGGGGAGCTGTTTTTT

length: 14
V: TRBV5-6
size: .
J: TRBJ2-7
D: .
CDR3: CASSLTGTRYEQYF
DNA: TGTGCCAGCAGCTTGACCGGGACTCGCTACGAGCAGTACTTC

length: 15
V: TRBV29-1
size: .
J: TRBJ1-5
D: TRBD1
CDR3: CSVVGLRTGHQPQHF
DNA: TGCAGCGTTGTCGGCCTCCGGACAGGTCATCAGCCCCAGCATTTT

length: 17
V: TRBV5-1
size: .
J: TRBJ1-4
D: TRBD1
CDR3: CASSVDRGRTTNEKLFF
DNA: TGCGCCAGCAGCGTTGACAGGGGGCGGACAACTAATGAAAAACTGTTTTTT

length: 14
V: TRBV6-1
size: .
J: TRBJ2-5
D: .
CDR3: CASRHIGGLETQYF
DNA: TGTGCCAGCAGACATATAGGAGGGTTGGAGACCCAGTACTTC

length: 14
V: TRBV18
size: .
J: TRBJ2-1
D: .
CDR3: CASSPPSTRGEQFF
DNA: TGTGCCAGCTCACCGCCCTCCACTAGGGGTGAGCAGTTCTTC

length: 14
V: TRBV7-9
size: .
J: TRBJ1-4
D: .
CDR3: CASSLEAGSGELFF
DNA: TGTGCCAGCAGCTTAGAGGCGGGGAGCGGGGAACTGTTTTTT

length: 12
V: TRBV12-5
size: .
J: TRBJ2-5
D: .
CDR3: CASGRTEETQYF
DNA: TGTGCTAGTGGCCGGACAGAAGAGACCCAGTACTTC

length: 11
V: TRBV5-1
size: .
J: TRBJ1-1
D: .
CDR3: CASSFEGEAFF
DNA: TGCGCCAGCAGCTTTGAGGGTGAAGCTTTCTTT

length: 15
V: TRBV6-1
size: .
J: TRBJ1-5
D: TRBD1
CDR3: CASSHGTGPNQPQHF
DNA: TGTGCCAGCAGCCATGGGACAGGACCTAATCAGCCCCAGCATTTT

length: 14
V: TRBV7-8
size: .
J: TRBJ2-7
D: .
CDR3: CASSWEPTEGEQYF
DNA: TGTGCCAGCAGCTGGGAGCCGACAGAGGGCGAGCAGTACTTC

length: 17
V: TRBV7-9
size: .
J: TRBJ2-3
D: TRBD2
CDR3: CASSLTSGKWGTDTQYF
DNA: TGTGCCAGCAGCTTAACTAGCGGGAAATGGGGCACAGATACGCAGTATTTT

length: 15
V: TRBV5-4
size: .
J: TRBJ2-7
D: .
CDR3: CASSLDVVSSYEQYF
DNA: TGTGCCAGCAGCTTGGACGTGGTTAGCTCCTACGAGCAGTACTTC

length: 13
V: TRBV18
size: .
J: TRBJ2-7
D: .
CDR3: CASSPPGDYEQYF
DNA: TGTGCCAGCTCACCACCGGGTGATTACGAGCAGTACTTC

length: 15
V: TRBV5-1
size: .
J: TRBJ2-1
D: .
CDR3: CASSLAVQGEGEQFF
DNA: TGCGCCAGCAGCTTGGCAGTACAGGGTGAGGGTGAGCAGTTCTTC

length: 16
V: TRBV5-1
size: .
J: TRBJ2-3
D: .
CDR3: CASSKKGESSTDTQYF
DNA: TGCGCCAGCAGCAAAAAGGGGGAGTCAAGCACAGATACGCAGTATTTT

length: 17
V: TRBV11-2
size: .
J: TRBJ2-7
D: TRBD2
CDR3: CASSSPFEAGGLYEQYF
DNA: TGTGCCAGCAGCTCCCCGTTTGAAGCGGGAGGTCTCTACGAGCAGTACTTC

length: 15
V: TRBV19
size: .
J: TRBJ2-7
D: TRBD1
CDR3: CASTGPGTGHYEQYF
DNA: TGTGCCAGTACTGGCCCCGGGACAGGACACTACGAGCAGTACTTC